Following are 4 T cell receptor beta chains from one sample sequenced in a study of cytomegalovirus exposure and HLA in healthy donors. PCR primers comprised 60 Vbeta and 13 Jbeta primers. The table came from immunoSEQ multiplex PCR; TCRdb's copy has only in-frame clones and leaves some out. The profile shows some 190,000 clones, about 80% of them singletons. The specimen sequenced was PBMCs. These receptors were obtained from a man younger than 30 in good health and CMV-seronegative.

The genes are TRBV5-1 and TRBJ2-2; 7 nucleotides align to TRBD2. Germline lookup yields CDR1 SGHRS and CDR2 YFSETQ. The CDR3 runs to 15 residues. Trimming took 5 bases from V and 4 from J; bases not matched to a gene: 8. The CDR3 bases are TGCGCCAGCAGGGACCTAGCGGACGGCACCGGGGAGCTGTTTTTT. This codes for CASRDLADGTGELFF.

V is TRBV2 and J is TRBJ2-7, with TRBD1 matching over 7 bases. The CDR3 has 15 residues. Germline V gene data show CDR1 as SNHLY and CDR2 as FYNNEI. Trimming removed 1 base from V and 6 bases from J; junction bases left unmatched: 9. The chain's CDR3 is CASSEETGTLTEQYF. CDR3 DNA: TGTGCCAGCAGTGAAGAGACAGGGACCCTCACCGAGCAGTACTTC.

J is TRBJ2-7 and V is TRBV10-3, with 10 bases matching TRBD2. This CDR3 comprises 13 residues. V was clipped by 5 bases and J by 3 bases; unmatched bases: 1. Germline CDR1 reads ENHRY; CDR2 reads SYGVKD. CDR3 region: CAISLAGDYEQYF. The CDR3 nucleotides are TGTGCCATCAGTCTAGCGGGGGACTACGAGCAGTACTTC.

The chain carries TRBV7-3 and TRBJ2-2; 7 positions match TRBD1. The CDR3 spans 17 residues. Germline CDR1 and CDR2: SGHTA and FQGTGA. Unmatched junction bases numbered 5, after V lost 1 base and J lost 0 bases. The DNA for the CDR3 is TGTGCCAGCAGCTTAAACGGAGACAGGGCGAACACCGGGGAGCTGTTTTTT. Translation gives CASSLNGDRANTGELFF.